Below are 25 T cell receptor beta chains sequenced from a single sample in a study of cytomegalovirus exposure and HLA in healthy donors. PCR involved 60 Vbeta and 13 Jbeta primers. The repertoire was sequenced with immunoSEQ multiplex PCR; TCRdb's copy has only in-frame clones and lacks some. The sample contains 150,000 to 200,000 clones, around 79% of which appear only once. Sequenced input: PBMCs. The receptors originated from a woman in her forties or fifties in good health and CMV-seropositive.

The rearrangement uses TRBV30 and TRBJ1-4; D might be TRBD1 (5 bases). V lost 0 bases, J lost 11 bases, and 13 bases lay in between. Germline loops: CDR1 GTSNPN, CDR2 SVGIG (reference sequence). The CDR3 spans 13 residues. CDR3 loop: CAWSVGAGLKLFF. The CDR3 bases are TGTGCCTGGAGTGTAGGGGCCGGCCTTAAACTGTTTTTT. Full variable domain (outside the CDR3, taken from reference TRBV30 and TRBJ1-4): SQTIHQWPATLVQPVGSPLSLECTVEGTSNPNLYWYRQAAGRGLQLLFYSVGIGQISSEVPQNLSASRPQDRQFILSSKKLLLSDSGFYLCAWSVGAGLKLFFGSGTQLSVL.

The CDR3 sequence is CSVEREFGENEQFF. The CDR3 nucleotides read TGCAGCGTTGAGAGAGAGTTCGGGGAAAATGAGCAGTTCTTC. The V gene is TRBV29-1, the J gene TRBJ2-1, with D possibly matching TRBD2 (5 bases). This CDR3 is 14 amino acids long. CDR1 SQVTM and CDR2 ANQGSEA come from the germline V gene. V was shortened by 3 bases and J by 7 bases, with 16 bases between the two germline ends.

The chain links TRBV27 to TRBJ2-2; 7 nucleotides align to TRBD2. From germline, CDR1 is MNHEY and CDR2 SMNVEV (reference sequence). This CDR3 contains 15 residues. V lost 3 bases to trimming and J lost 4 bases; unmatched junction nucleotides: 5. This chain's CDR3 is CASSFERGVTGELFF. The CDR3 DNA sequence: TGTGCCAGCAGTTTTGAGCGGGGAGTCACCGGGGAGCTGTTTTTT.

The chain is built from TRBV7-9 and TRBJ2-1; possibly TRBD1 for D (6 bases). Looked up from germline, CDR1 is SEHNR and CDR2 is FQNEAQ (reference sequence). The CDR3 totals 14 residues. V was clipped by 2 bases and J by 4 bases, with 9 bases between them. The CDR3: CASSLSQGYNEQFF. Here the CDR3 DNA reads TGTGCCAGCAGCTTATCTCAGGGGTACAATGAGCAGTTCTTC.

This chain joins TRBV18 and TRBJ1-5, with D maybe TRBD1 (6 bases). Germline CDR1 reads KGHSH; CDR2 reads LQKENI. Trimming shortened V by 0 bases and J by 1 base, and 10 bases separated the two germline ends. This CDR3 contains 16 residues. The CDR3 region is CASSPPGAGSNQPQHF. CDR3 nucleotide sequence: TGTGCCAGCTCACCACCGGGGGCAGGGAGCAATCAGCCCCAGCATTTT.

This rearrangement joins TRBV18 to TRBJ2-1; 7 bases align to TRBD2. CDR3 length: 16 residues. The ends lost 3 bases at V and 9 bases at J; junction bases unmatched: 14. Germline CDR1 is KGHSH and CDR2 is LQKENI. The CDR3 DNA sequence: TGTGCCAGCTCACCTCGAGGAGCGGGACCTTATGGTGAGCAGTTCTTC. This translates into CASSPRGAGPYGEQFF.

This clone was seen more than once but under ten times. This sequence joins TRBV4-1 and TRBJ1-4; 7 bases line up with TRBD1. Germline values: CDR1 MGHRA, CDR2 YSYEKL. This CDR3 region has 16 residues. J lost 2 bases, V lost 5 bases, and 8 bases had no gene match. CDR3 nucleotide sequence: TGCGCCAGCAGCGTCCGACAGGGTGTCACTAATGAAAAACTGTTTTTT. It yields the protein CASSVRQGVTNEKLFF.

This clone was counted many times. CDR3 in amino acids: CASSYSLGQRNTEAFF. CDR3 nucleotide sequence: TGTGCCAGCAGTTACTCCTTGGGACAGAGGAACACTGAAGCTTTCTTT. This chain uses TRBV6-5 with TRBJ1-1, with 7 bases fitting TRBD1. In germline, CDR1 is MNHEY, CDR2 SVGAGI. The CDR3 sequence is 16 residues long. V lost 0 bases to trimming and J lost 1 base; unmatched junction nucleotides: 5.

The V and J genes are TRBV7-9 and TRBJ2-5, with D perhaps matching TRBD1 (5 bases). The CDR3 is 14 amino acids. V lost 0 bases and J 7 bases, leaving 12 bases between the germline ends. Per germline, CDR1 SEHNR and CDR2 FQNEAQ (reference sequence). The CDR3, as DNA: TGTGCCAGCAGCTTAGCGTCGACAGTCGGGACCCAGTACTTC. This gives the protein CASSLASTVGTQYF.

The chain employs TRBV6-1 and TRBJ2-4; perhaps TRBD2 as D (7 bases). Trimming cost V 8 bases and J 3 bases, with 17 bases left between them. Per the germline V gene, CDR1 is MNHNS and CDR2 is SASEGT. There are 15 residues in the CDR3. CDR3 DNA sequence: TGTGCCAGCTCCAAGGGGGGGGCTGACAAAAACATTCAGTACTTC. This gives the protein CASSKGGADKNIQYF.

The chain has TRBV7-2 and TRBJ1-2; the match to TRBD1 covers 8 bases. The CDR3 extends over 15 amino acids. Looked up from germline, CDR1 is SGHTA and CDR2 is FQGNSA. After removal of 2 bases from V and 4 bases from J, the junction contained 6 bases not matched to a gene. CDR3 DNA sequence: TGTGCCAGCAGCTTAACGACAGGGGCGGCCTATGGCTACACCTTC. This sequence encodes CASSLTTGAAYGYTF.

The CDR3 loop reads CASSISGAEETQYF. DNA of the CDR3: TGTGCCAGTAGTATCAGCGGAGCCGAGGAGACCCAGTACTTC. This chain joins TRBV19 and TRBJ2-5, with D perhaps TRBD2 (5 bases). V was shortened by 3 bases and J by 5 bases, with 13 bases between the two germline ends. Germline CDR1 and CDR2: LNHDA and SQIVND (reference sequence). The CDR3 has 14 amino acids.

V gene TRBV7-9 combines with J gene TRBJ1-6; TRBD1 agrees at 7 bases. Germline CDR1 and CDR2: SEHNR and FQNEAQ (reference sequence). The trim removed 5 bases at V and 8 bases at J, leaving 9 bases unmatched. The CDR3 is 15 amino acids. The CDR3 loop reads CASSPLDRADSPLHF. The CDR3 DNA reads as TGTGCCAGCAGCCCGTTAGACAGGGCCGATTCACCCCTCCACTTT.

This chain joins TRBV19 and TRBJ2-1, with TRBD2 as a possible D gene (5 bases). Germline CDR1 LNHDA, CDR2 SQIVND (reference sequence). V was pared by 8 bases and J by 9 bases, with 23 bases between. The CDR3 totals 15 residues. The CDR3 spells CASSPRLSPGSEQFF. DNA for the CDR3: TGTGCCAGTTCCCCCCGACTCTCGCCTGGGAGTGAGCAGTTCTTC.

V usage is TRBV25-1 and J usage is TRBJ1-1; the D gene is possibly TRBD1 (6 bases). There are 14 residues in the CDR3. CDR1 is MGHDK, CDR2 SYGVNS, per germline. V lost 1 base and J 8 bases, leaving 14 bases between the germline ends. The CDR3 reads CASSEFRGPTEAFF. The CDR3 DNA sequence: TGTGCCAGCAGTGAATTCAGGGGCCCAACGGAAGCTTTCTTT.

V is TRBV2 and J is TRBJ2-1; D unclear. V was cut by 6 bases and J by 7 bases, with 10 bases left in between. This CDR3 spans 12 amino acids. Germline V gene sequence: CDR1 SNHLY, CDR2 FYNNEI. For the CDR3, the DNA is TGTGCCAGCAGCAAGCTGTGGAATGAGCAGTTCTTC. It encodes CASSKLWNEQFF. Full variable domain (rest looked up from reference TRBV2 and TRBJ2-1): EPEVTQTPSHQVTQMGQEVILRCVPISNHLYFYWYRQILGQKVEFLVSFYNNEISEKSEIFDDQFSVERPDGSNFTLKIRSTKLEDSAMYFCASSKLWNEQFFGPGTRLTVL.

This clone was detected once. This chain connects TRBV6-6 to TRBJ1-2; D not certain. The CDR3 consists of 15 residues. Trimming removed 6 bases from V and 4 bases from J, with 18 bases in between. CDR1 is MNHNY and CDR2 is SVGAGI in the germline V gene (reference sequence). This CDR3 reads CASSQGQVDVYGYTF. As DNA, the CDR3 is TGTGCCAGCAGCCAAGGCCAGGTCGACGTCTATGGCTACACCTTC.

The rearrangement joins TRBV6-5 to TRBJ2-5; a possible D gene is TRBD1 (5 bases). The V gene's germline CDR1 is MNHEY and CDR2 SVGAGI. V lost 7 bases to trimming and J lost 4 bases, with 16 bases between them. The length of the CDR3 is 14 residues. The CDR3 sequence is CASTQPGARETQYF. DNA of the CDR3: TGTGCCAGCACCCAACCTGGGGCGCGAGAGACCCAGTACTTC.

This clone was observed once. The chain has TRBV7-2 and TRBJ2-2; 10 bases agree with TRBD2. CDR1 is SGHTA and CDR2 is FQGNSA in the germline V gene. This CDR3 contains 19 residues. V lost 1 base, J lost 0 bases, and 8 bases stayed unmatched. The CDR3 region has the DNA TGTGCCAGCAGCTTAGTAGGTAGCGGGGGGCACGCGAACACCGGGGAGCTGTTTTTT. It translates to CASSLVGSGGHANTGELFF.

The rearrangement joins TRBV6-1 to TRBJ2-7; D possibly corresponds to TRBD1 (5 bases). The CDR3 has 13 amino acids. Per germline, CDR1 MNHNS and CDR2 SASEGT. The germline V and J ends were trimmed by 6 bases and 1 base, with 10 bases remaining between them. The CDR3 loop reads CASSHKGSYEQYF. The CDR3, as DNA: TGTGCCAGCAGCCATAAGGGGTCCTACGAGCAGTACTTC.

This clone was counted a few times. In DNA form, the CDR3 reads TGTGCCAGCAGCGCTAGCGGGGGGGCGAGGGTGGACACCGGGGAGCTGTTTTTT. It translates to CASSASGGARVDTGELFF. V is TRBV7-2 and J is TRBJ2-2; 12 nucleotides agree with TRBD2. The CDR3 runs 18 residues. The germline V gene has CDR1 SGHTA and CDR2 FQGNSA. J was trimmed by 3 bases and V by 5 bases; bases with no gene match: 10.

The genes are TRBV12-5 and TRBJ2-1; 7 nucleotides agree with TRBD2. With V trimmed by 3 bases and J by 6 bases, 11 bases remained unmatched. The germline gives CDR1 LGHNT, CDR2 FRNRAP. CDR3 length: 16 residues. In DNA, the CDR3 is TGTGCTAGTGGTTTTTTGGCGCGCGGGAGAGGCAATGAGCAGTTCTTC. Protein: CASGFLARGRGNEQFF.

This clone was counted only a few times. The rearrangement uses TRBV14 and TRBJ2-7; D is undetermined. Deletions cut 0 bases from V and 5 bases from J, with 8 bases between. Germline assignment: CDR1 SGHDN and CDR2 FVKESK. The CDR3 contains 13 residues. The CDR3 sequence: CASSQDYPHEQYF. In DNA, the CDR3 is TGTGCCAGCAGCCAAGACTATCCCCACGAGCAGTACTTC.

The chain combines TRBV11-2 with TRBJ1-4, with 8 bases matching TRBD1. The CDR3 contains 15 residues. CDR1 SGHAT and CDR2 FQNNGV come from the germline V gene. V lost 1 base, J lost 7 bases, and 5 bases stayed unmatched. The CDR3 DNA reads as TGTGCCAGCAGCTTAGGGACAGGGCCTCCTGAAAAACTGTTTTTT. Translating it yields CASSLGTGPPEKLFF.

The CDR3 loop reads CASSDGQGMRPQHF. CDR3 DNA: TGTGCCAGCAGCGACGGACAGGGAATGAGGCCCCAGCATTTT. The rearrangement uses TRBV7-9 and TRBJ1-5; TRBD1 matches 8 bases. Germline CDR1 reads SEHNR; CDR2 reads FQNEAQ (reference sequence). This CDR3 is 14 amino acids long. The V segment lost 5 bases and the J segment 9 bases; nucleotides outside the gene matches: 9.